Listed below are T cell receptor beta chains from one sample, sequenced in a study of OX40 agonist ivuxolimab in advanced cancers. Some clones are missing from TCRdb's copy, which holds only in-frame ones; the method was immunoSEQ multiplex PCR. The sample comprises around 48,000 clones, roughly 83% of which are singletons, and about 1.1% rests with the top ten. Sequenced here: CD4+ or CD8+ T cells sorted from blood, sampled in a trial of the OX40 agonist ivuxolimab. All receptors come from an adult with an advanced solid tumor such as melanoma, head and neck, liver or kidney cancer. Each CDR3 is given with its conserved first and last residue. Each record gives: clone size, CDR3 length, V gene, J gene, D gene, CDR3 protein, CDR3 DNA. A D gene is named only where the DNA matches it firmly. The listing skips clone size in some rows; elsewhere it reads once, few, many or a size class.

>.|15|TRBV19|TRBJ2-2|.
CATDQGSANTGELFF
TGTGCCACTGACCAAGGGAGCGCGAACACCGGGGAGCTGTTTTTT
>.|12|TRBV30|TRBJ2-5|.
CAWGTSVETQYF
TGTGCCTGGGGCACCTCAGTAGAGACCCAGTACTTC
>.|15|TRBV9|TRBJ2-7|.
CASSANGVSSYEQYF
TGTGCCAGCAGCGCAAACGGGGTTAGCTCCTACGAGCAGTACTTC
>.|13|TRBV5-5|TRBJ2-3|.
CASSLRFTDTQYF
TGTGCCAGCAGCTTGCGCTTCACAGATACGCAGTATTTT
>.|17|TRBV27|TRBJ2-1|.
CASSFSSQVSSYNEQFF
TGTGCCAGCAGTTTCAGTTCGCAGGTTAGCTCCTACAATGAGCAGTTCTTC
>.|14|TRBV5-4|TRBJ2-4|.
CASSFGQGGNIQYF
TGTGCCAGCAGCTTCGGGCAGGGGGGAAACATTCAGTACTTC
>.|18|TRBV30|TRBJ1-4|.
CAWSVPLRRGLSNEKLFF
TGTGCCTGGAGTGTACCCCTTAGGAGGGGGTTATCTAATGAAAAACTGTTTTTT
>.|15|TRBV4-1|TRBJ2-7|TRBD1
CASSQDGTGVYEQYF
TGCGCCAGCAGCCAAGATGGGACAGGGGTCTACGAGCAGTACTTC
>.|15|TRBV6-9|TRBJ2-7|.
CASSSFRQGSYEQYF
TGTGCCAGCAGTTCTTTTAGGCAGGGTTCCTACGAGCAGTACTTC
>few|12|TRBV6-5|TRBJ2-7|.
CASSYSGISIYF
TGTGCCAGCAGTTACTCCGGGATCAGCATCTACTTC
>.|17|TRBV7-9|TRBJ2-7|TRBD1
CASSLRSPGQGEYEQYF
TGTGCCAGCAGCTTAAGAAGTCCGGGACAGGGGGAATACGAGCAGTACTTC
>once|14|TRBV6-5|TRBJ2-2|TRBD1
CASSYRDSTGELFF
TGTGCCAGCAGTTACCGGGACAGCACCGGGGAGCTGTTTTTT
>.|12|TRBV9|TRBJ2-1|TRBD2
CASSYGGSEQFF
TGTGCCAGCAGCTACGGGGGGAGTGAGCAGTTCTTC
>.|15|TRBV12-1|TRBJ2-7|.
CASSFYAGCSYEQYF
TGTGCCAGCAGCTTTTATGCGGGTTGCTCCTACGAGCAGTACTTC
>.|12|TRBV6-1|TRBJ2-5|.
CASSERRETQYF
TGTGCCAGCAGTGAGAGAAGGGAGACCCAGTACTTC
>.|15|TRBV25-1|TRBJ2-5|TRBD2
CASLGLAGVLETQYF
TGTGCCAGCCTCGGACTAGCTGGGGTTTTGGAGACCCAGTACTTC
>.|17|TRBV18|TRBJ2-1|TRBD2
CASSPSQAGGGFNEQFF
TGTGCCAGCTCACCCTCACAGGCGGGAGGGGGATTTAATGAGCAGTTCTTC
>.|13|TRBV6-6|TRBJ2-7|TRBD1
CASARGPTYEQYF
TGTGCCAGCGCCAGGGGGCCCACCTACGAGCAGTACTTC
>.|13|TRBV5-1|TRBJ1-3|.
CASSLGQGNTIYF
TGCGCCAGCAGCCTCGGACAGGGAAACACCATATATTTT
>.|14|TRBV7-9|TRBJ1-1|TRBD1
CASNPQGMNTEAFF
TGTGCCAGCAATCCACAGGGGATGAACACTGAAGCTTTCTTT
>once|15|TRBV11-2|TRBJ2-5|TRBD2
CASSFGLAGVETQYF
TGTGCCAGCAGCTTTGGACTAGCGGGGGTTGAGACCCAGTACTTC
>.|17|TRBV27|TRBJ1-1|TRBD1
CASSLLPEQGANTEAFF
TGTGCCAGCAGTTTATTGCCAGAACAGGGGGCGAACACTGAAGCTTTCTTT
>.|14|TRBV7-8|TRBJ1-5|.
CASSSSNSNQPQHF
TGTGCCAGCAGCTCCTCAAATAGCAATCAGCCCCAGCATTTT
>.|13|TRBV11-2|TRBJ1-6|.
CASSLSEDSPLHF
TGTGCCAGCAGCTTAAGCGAGGATTCACCCCTCCACTTT
>.|15|TRBV7-3|TRBJ1-1|.
CASSPNHQQGTEAFF
TGTGCCAGCAGCCCGAACCATCAACAGGGTACTGAAGCTTTCTTT
>.|16|TRBV5-4|TRBJ1-1|.
CASSLPQTEGGTEAFF
TGTGCCAGCAGCTTACCCCAGACTGAGGGAGGCACTGAAGCTTTCTTT
>.|14|TRBV4-1|TRBJ2-7|TRBD1
CASSPRQGGSEQYF
TGCGCCAGCAGCCCTCGACAGGGGGGTTCCGAGCAGTACTTC
>few|14|TRBV18|TRBJ1-1|TRBD1
CASSLGTENTEAFF
TGTGCCAGCTCCCTCGGGACAGAAAACACTGAAGCTTTCTTT
>few|14|TRBV7-9|TRBJ1-6|.
CASSLEQYNSPLHF
TGTGCCAGCAGCTTAGAACAGTATAATTCACCCCTCCACTTT
>.|14|TRBV7-8|TRBJ1-3|.
CASSLLGIQNTIYF
TGTGCCAGCAGCTTACTTGGGATTCAGAACACCATATATTTT
>.|14|TRBV6-6|TRBJ1-4|.
CASSYQSSDSKLFF
TGTGCCAGCAGTTACCAGAGCTCCGACAGTAAGCTGTTTTTT
>.|13|TRBV30|TRBJ1-1|.
CAWSHRAPTEAFF
TGTGCCTGGAGTCACAGGGCGCCCACTGAAGCTTTCTTT
>.|14|TRBV10-2|TRBJ1-1|.
CASWQLGGNTEAFF
TGCGCCAGCTGGCAACTTGGGGGGAACACTGAAGCTTTCTTT
>.|13|TRBV30|TRBJ2-7|TRBD2
CAWREGRAYEQYF
TGTGCCTGGAGGGAAGGGAGGGCCTACGAGCAGTACTTC
>.|17|TRBV7-6|TRBJ2-5|.
CASSDLLTGPWGGTQYF
TGTGCCAGCAGCGACCTTCTGACGGGCCCCTGGGGCGGGACCCAGTACTTC
>.|14|TRBV7-2|TRBJ1-2|TRBD1
CASSGQGANYGYTF
TGTGCCAGCAGCGGACAGGGGGCAAACTATGGCTACACCTTC
>.|12|TRBV28|TRBJ2-5|.
CASSDSQETQYF
TGTGCCAGCAGTGACAGTCAAGAGACCCAGTACTTC
>.|15|TRBV18|TRBJ1-2|.
CASSPPGGRNYGYTF
TGTGCCAGCTCACCACCGGGGGGACGGAACTATGGCTACACCTTC
>.|16|TRBV4-3|TRBJ2-1|TRBD2
CASSQDGLAVVNEQFF
TGCGCCAGCAGCCAAGACGGCCTAGCGGTAGTAAATGAGCAGTTCTTC
>.|15|TRBV7-2|TRBJ2-7|TRBD2
CASSSAGTSGYEQYF
TGTGCCAGCAGCTCTGCCGGGACTAGTGGATACGAGCAGTACTTC
>once|18|TRBV7-9|TRBJ2-2|.
CASSRQSTGPISTGELFF
TGTGCCAGCAGCCGACAATCTACGGGACCAATCTCCACCGGGGAGCTGTTTTTT
>.|15|TRBV7-9|TRBJ1-4|TRBD1
CASSDGQGPNEKLFF
TGTGCCAGCAGCGATGGACAGGGTCCTAATGAAAAACTGTTTTTT